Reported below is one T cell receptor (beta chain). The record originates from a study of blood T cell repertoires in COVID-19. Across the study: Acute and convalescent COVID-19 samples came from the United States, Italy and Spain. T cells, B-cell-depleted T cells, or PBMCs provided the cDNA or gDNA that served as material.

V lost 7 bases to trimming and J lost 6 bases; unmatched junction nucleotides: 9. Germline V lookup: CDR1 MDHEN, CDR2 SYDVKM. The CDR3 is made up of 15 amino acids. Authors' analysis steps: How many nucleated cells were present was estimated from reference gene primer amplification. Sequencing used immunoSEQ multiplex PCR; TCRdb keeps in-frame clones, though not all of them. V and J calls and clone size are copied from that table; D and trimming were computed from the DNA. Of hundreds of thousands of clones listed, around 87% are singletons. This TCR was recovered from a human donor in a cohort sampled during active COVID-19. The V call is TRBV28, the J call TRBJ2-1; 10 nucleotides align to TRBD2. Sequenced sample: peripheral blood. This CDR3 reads CASISLAGAGNEQFF. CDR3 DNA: TGTGCCAGCATCTCTCTAGCGGGAGCTGGCAATGAGCAGTTCTTC.